This section outlines one T cell receptor beta chain sequence together with its context. Its antigen is unknown. TCRdb re-analysed the 5' RACE reads in MiXCR, keeping a single row per CDR3 protein. The repertoire includes some 40,000 distinct CDR3 sequences, roughly 6.1% of them detected once, and under 0.9% sits in the top ten. The data are from a study of T-cell memory formation after mild COVID-19. About the research overall: Most TCR clusters belonged to a single donor. Findings and caveats of the study: The finding that pre-infection memory included some responding clones suggested that cross-reactive memory joined. Specificity for SARS-CoV-2 was not confirmed among the second-wave clones peaking on day 37.

Trimming pared 3 bases from V and 0 bases from J, leaving 14 bases between. The CDR3 is made up of 16 amino acids. From germline, CDR1 is SGHTA and CDR2 FQGNSA. The sequenced sample was PBMCs or a T cell subset sorted from them (not recorded which). The chain recombines TRBV7-2 with TRBJ1-2, with D possibly being TRBD1 (6 bases). The receptor was isolated from an adult who had mild COVID-19 (a few samples of this study predate the infection). Cell type and time point are not known. The CDR3 DNA reads TGTGCCAGCAGCTTTCAGGGGCGAACCGCTAACTATGGCTACACCTTC. Amino acids: CASSFQGRTANYGYTF.